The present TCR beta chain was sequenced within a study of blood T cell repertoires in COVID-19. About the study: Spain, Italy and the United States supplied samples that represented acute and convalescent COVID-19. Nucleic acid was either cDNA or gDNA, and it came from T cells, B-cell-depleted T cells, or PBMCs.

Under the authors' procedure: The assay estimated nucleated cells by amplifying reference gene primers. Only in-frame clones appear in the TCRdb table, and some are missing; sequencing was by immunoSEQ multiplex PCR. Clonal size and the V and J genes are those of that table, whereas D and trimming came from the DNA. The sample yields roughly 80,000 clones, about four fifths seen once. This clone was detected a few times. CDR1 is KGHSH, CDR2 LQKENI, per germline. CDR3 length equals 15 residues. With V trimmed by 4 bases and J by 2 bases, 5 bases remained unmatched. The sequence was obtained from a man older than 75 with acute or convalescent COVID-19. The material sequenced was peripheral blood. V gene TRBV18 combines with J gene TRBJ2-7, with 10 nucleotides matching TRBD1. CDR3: CASSQAGQGTYEQYF. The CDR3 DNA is TGTGCCAGCTCACAGGCGGGACAGGGGACCTACGAGCAGTACTTC.